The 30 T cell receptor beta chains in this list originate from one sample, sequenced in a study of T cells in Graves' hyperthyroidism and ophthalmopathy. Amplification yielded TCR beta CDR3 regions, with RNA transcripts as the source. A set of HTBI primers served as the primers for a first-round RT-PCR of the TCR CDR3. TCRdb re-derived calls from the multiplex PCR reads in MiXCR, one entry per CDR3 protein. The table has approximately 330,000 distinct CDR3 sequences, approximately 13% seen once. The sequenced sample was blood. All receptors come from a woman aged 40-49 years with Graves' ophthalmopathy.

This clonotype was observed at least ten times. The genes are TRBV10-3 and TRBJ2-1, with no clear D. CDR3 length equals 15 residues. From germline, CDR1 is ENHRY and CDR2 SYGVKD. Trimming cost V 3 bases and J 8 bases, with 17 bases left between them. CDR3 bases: TGTGCCATCAGTGACGCTCGGAAGGCCATAGATGAGCAGTTCTTC. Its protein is CAISDARKAIDEQFF.

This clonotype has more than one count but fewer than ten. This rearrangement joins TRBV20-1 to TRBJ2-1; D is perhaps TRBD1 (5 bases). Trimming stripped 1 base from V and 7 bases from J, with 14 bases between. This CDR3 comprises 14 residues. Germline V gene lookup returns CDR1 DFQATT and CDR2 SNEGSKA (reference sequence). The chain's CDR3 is CSARGSPQGNEQFF. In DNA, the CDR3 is TGCAGTGCTAGAGGATCCCCCCAGGGAAATGAGCAGTTCTTC.

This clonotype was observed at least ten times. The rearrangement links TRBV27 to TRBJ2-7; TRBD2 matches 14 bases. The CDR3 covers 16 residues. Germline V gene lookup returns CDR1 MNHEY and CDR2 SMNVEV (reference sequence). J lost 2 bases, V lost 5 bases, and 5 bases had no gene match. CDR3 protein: CASSRQTSGRAYEQYF. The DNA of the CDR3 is TGTGCCAGCAGTCGCCAGACTAGCGGGAGGGCCTACGAGCAGTACTTC.

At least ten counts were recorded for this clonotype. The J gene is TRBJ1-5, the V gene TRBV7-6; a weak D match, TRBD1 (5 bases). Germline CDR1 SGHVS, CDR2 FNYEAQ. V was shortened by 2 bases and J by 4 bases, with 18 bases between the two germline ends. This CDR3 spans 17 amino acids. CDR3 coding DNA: TGTGCCAGCAGCTTAAGGCCGGACACCTCGCTTAATCAGCCCCAGCATTTT. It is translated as CASSLRPDTSLNQPQHF.

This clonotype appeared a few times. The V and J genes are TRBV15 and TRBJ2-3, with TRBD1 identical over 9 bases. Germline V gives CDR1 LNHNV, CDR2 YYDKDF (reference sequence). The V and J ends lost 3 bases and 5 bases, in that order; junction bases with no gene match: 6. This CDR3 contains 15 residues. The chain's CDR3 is CATSRNRGPRDTQYF. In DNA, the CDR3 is TGTGCCACCAGCAGGAACAGGGGGCCCCGAGATACGCAGTATTTT. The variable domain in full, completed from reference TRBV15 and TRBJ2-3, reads DAMVIQNPRYQVTQFGKPVTLSCSQTLNHNVMYWYQQKSSQAPKLLFHYYDKDFNNEADTPDNFQSRRPNTSFCFLDIRSPGLGDTAMYLCATSRNRGPRDTQYFGPGTRLTVL.

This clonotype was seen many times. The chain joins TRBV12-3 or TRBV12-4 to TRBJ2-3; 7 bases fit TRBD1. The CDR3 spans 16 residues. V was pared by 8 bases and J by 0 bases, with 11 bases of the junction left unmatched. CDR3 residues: CASFLGQLASTDTQYF. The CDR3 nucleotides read TGTGCCAGCTTCCTGGGACAGCTCGCTAGCACAGATACGCAGTATTTT.

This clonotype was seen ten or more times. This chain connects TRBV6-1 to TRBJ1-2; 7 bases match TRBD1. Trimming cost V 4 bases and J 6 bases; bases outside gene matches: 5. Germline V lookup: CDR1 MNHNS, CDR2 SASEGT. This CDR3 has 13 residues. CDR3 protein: CASSGWTGNGYTF. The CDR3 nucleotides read TGTGCCAGCAGTGGATGGACAGGCAATGGCTACACCTTC.

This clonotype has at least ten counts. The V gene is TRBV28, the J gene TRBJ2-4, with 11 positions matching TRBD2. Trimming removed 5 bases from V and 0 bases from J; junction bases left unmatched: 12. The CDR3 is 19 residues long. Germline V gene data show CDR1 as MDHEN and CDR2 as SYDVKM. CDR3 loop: CASSTLAGGPVLAKNIQYF. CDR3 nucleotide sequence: TGTGCCAGCAGTACGTTAGCGGGAGGGCCTGTTCTAGCCAAAAACATTCAGTACTTC.

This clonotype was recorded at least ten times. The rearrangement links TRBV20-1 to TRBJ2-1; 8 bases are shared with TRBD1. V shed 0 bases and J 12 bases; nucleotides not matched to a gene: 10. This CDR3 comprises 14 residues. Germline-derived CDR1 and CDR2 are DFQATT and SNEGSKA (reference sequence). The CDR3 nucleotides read TGCAGTGCTAGAGATCGTCGTACAGGGGGACGGCAGTTCTTC. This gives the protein CSARDRRTGGRQFF.

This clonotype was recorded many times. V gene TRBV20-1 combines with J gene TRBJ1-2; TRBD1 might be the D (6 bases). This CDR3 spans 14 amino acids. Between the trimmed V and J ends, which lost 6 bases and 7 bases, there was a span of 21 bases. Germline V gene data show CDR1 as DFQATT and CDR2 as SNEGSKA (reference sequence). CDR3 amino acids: CSATRGGGASGYTF. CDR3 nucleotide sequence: TGCAGTGCCACCAGGGGTGGGGGCGCGAGTGGCTACACCTTC.

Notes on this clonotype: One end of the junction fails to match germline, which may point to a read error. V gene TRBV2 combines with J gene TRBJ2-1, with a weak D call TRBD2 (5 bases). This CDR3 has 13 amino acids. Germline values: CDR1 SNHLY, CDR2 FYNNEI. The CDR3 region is CASSSPFPREQFF. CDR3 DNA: TGCGCCAGCAGCTCCCCCTTCCCGAGGGAACAGTTCTTC.

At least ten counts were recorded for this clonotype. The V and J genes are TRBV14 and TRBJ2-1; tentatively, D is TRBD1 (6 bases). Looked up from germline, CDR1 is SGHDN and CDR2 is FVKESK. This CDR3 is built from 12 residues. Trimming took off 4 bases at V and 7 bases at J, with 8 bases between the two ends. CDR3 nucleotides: TGTGCCAGCAGCCGCCAGGGGAATGAGCAGTTCTTC. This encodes CASSRQGNEQFF.

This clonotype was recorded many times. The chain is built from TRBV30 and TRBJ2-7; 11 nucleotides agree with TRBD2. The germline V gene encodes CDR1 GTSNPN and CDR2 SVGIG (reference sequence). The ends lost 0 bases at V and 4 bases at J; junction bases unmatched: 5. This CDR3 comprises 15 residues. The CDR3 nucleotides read TGTGCCTGGAGTGTATCTAGCGGGAGGACGTACGAGCAGTACTTC. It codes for CAWSVSSGRTYEQYF.

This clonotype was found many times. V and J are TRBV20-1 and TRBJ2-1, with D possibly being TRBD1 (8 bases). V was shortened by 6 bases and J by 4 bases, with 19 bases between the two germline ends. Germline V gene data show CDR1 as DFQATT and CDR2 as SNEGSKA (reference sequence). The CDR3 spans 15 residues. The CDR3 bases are TGCAGTGCACCCAGGACAGGGAGGGGGTACAATGAGCAGTTCTTC. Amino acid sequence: CSAPRTGRGYNEQFF.

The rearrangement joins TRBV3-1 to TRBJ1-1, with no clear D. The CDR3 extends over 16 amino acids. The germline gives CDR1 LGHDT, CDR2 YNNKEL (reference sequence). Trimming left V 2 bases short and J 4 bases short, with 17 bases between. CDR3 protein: CASSQIAGPRATEAFF. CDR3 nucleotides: TGTGCCAGCAGCCAAATCGCGGGCCCCCGGGCCACTGAAGCTTTCTTT. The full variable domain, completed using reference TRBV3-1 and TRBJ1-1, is DTAVSQTPKYLVTQMGNDKSIKCEQNLGHDTMYWYKQDSKKFLKIMFSYNNKELIINETVPNRFSPKSPDKAHLNLHINSLELGDSAVYFCASSQIAGPRATEAFFGQGTRLTVV.

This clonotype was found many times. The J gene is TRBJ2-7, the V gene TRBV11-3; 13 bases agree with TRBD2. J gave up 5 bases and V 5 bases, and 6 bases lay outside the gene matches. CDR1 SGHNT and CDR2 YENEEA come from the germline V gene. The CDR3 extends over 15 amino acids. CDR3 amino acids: CASSDGLAGVDEQYF. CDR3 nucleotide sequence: TGTGCCAGCAGCGACGGACTAGCGGGAGTTGACGAGCAGTACTTC.

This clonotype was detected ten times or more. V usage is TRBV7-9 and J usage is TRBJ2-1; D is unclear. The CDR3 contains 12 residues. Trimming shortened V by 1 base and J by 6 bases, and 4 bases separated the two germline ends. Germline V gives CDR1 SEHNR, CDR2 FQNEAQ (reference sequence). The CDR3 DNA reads TGTGCCAGCAGCTTAGGCGTCAATGAGCAGTTCTTC. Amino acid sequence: CASSLGVNEQFF.

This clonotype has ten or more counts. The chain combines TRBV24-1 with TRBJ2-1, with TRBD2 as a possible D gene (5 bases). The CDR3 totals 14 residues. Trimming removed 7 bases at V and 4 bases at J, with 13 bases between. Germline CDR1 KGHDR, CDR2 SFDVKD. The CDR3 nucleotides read TGTGCCACCAGAGGCGGGTTTGGGTACAATGAGCAGTTCTTC. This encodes CATRGGFGYNEQFF.

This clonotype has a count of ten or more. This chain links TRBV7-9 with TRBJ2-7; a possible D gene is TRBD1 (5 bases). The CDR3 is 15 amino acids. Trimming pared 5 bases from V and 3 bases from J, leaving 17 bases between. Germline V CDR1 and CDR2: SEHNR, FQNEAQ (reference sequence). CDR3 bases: TGTGCCAGCAGCCTTCACAGGAACCCTCACTACGAGCAGTACTTC. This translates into CASSLHRNPHYEQYF.

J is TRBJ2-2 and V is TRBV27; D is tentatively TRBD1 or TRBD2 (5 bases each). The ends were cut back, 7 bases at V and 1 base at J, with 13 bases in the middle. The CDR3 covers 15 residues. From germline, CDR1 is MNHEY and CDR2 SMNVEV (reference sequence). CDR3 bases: TGTGCCAGCACCAAGGGGCGGGTGAACACCGGGGAGCTGTTTTTT. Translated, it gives CASTKGRVNTGELFF.

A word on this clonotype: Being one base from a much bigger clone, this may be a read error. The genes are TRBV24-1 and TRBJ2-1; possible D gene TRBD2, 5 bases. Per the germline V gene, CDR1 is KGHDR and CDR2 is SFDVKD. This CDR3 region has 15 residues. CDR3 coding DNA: TGTTCCACCAGTGAGGCCGGGAACACCTACAATGAGCAGTTCTTC. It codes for CSTSEAGNTYNEQFF.

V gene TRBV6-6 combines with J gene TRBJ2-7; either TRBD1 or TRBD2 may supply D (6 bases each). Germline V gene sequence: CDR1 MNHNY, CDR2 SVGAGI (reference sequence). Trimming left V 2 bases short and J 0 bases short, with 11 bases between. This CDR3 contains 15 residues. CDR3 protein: CASSYGGLGSYEQYF. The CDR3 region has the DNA TGTGCCAGCAGTTACGGGGGGCTCGGCTCCTACGAGCAGTACTTC.

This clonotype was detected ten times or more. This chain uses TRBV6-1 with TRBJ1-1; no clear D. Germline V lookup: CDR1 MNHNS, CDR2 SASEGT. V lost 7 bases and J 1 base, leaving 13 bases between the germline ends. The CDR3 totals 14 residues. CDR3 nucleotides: TGTGCCAGCAAGTATAGGCTCGAGAACACTGAAGCTTTCTTT. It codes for CASKYRLENTEAFF.

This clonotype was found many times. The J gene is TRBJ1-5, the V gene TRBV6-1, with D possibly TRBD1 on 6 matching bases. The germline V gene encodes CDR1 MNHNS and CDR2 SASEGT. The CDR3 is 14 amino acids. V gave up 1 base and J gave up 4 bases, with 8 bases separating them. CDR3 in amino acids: CASSEGQANQPQHF. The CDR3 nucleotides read TGTGCCAGCAGTGAAGGACAGGCTAATCAGCCCCAGCATTTT.

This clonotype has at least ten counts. The CDR3 here is CASSRLGGSYEQYF. For the CDR3, the DNA is TGTGCCAGCAGTAGACTAGGCGGATCGTACGAGCAGTACTTC. The chain combines TRBV6-5 with TRBJ2-7; D is perhaps TRBD2 (6 bases). Per germline, CDR1 MNHEY and CDR2 SVGAGI. V lost 5 bases and J lost 4, with 15 bases in between. The CDR3 has 14 residues.

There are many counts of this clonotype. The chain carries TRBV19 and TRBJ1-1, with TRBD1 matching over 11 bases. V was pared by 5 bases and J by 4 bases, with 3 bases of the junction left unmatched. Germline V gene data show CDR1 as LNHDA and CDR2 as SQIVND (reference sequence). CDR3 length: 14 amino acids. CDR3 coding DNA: TGTGCCAGTAGTGGACAGGGGGCGGGCACTGAAGCTTTCTTT. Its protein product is CASSGQGAGTEAFF.

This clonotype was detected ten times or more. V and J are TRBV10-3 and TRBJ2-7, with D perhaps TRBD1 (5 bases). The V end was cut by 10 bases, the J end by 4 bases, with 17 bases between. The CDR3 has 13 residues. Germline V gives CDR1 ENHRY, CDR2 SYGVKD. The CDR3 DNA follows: TGTGCCACAAGTGACACAGGTCCTTACGAGCAGTACTTC. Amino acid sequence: CATSDTGPYEQYF.

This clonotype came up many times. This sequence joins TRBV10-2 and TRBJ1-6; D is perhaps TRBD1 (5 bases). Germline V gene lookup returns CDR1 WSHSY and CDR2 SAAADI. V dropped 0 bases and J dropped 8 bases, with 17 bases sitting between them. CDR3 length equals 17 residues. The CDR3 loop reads CASSESPGLEVDSPLHF. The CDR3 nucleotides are TGCGCCAGCAGTGAGTCTCCGGGGCTAGAGGTCGATTCACCCCTCCACTTT.

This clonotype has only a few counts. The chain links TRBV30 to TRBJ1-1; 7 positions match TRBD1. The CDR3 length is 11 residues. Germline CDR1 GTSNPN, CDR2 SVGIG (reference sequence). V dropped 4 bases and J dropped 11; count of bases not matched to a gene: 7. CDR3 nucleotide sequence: TGTGCCTGGAAAGCCTCAGGGGGTGCTTTCTTT. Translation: CAWKASGGAFF.

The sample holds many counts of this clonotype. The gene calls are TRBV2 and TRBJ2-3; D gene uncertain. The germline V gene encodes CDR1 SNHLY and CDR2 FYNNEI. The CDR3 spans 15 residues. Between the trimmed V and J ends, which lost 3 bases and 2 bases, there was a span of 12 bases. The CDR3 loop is CASSDYPEYTDTQYF. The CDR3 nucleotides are TGTGCCAGCAGTGATTATCCGGAGTACACAGATACGCAGTATTTT.